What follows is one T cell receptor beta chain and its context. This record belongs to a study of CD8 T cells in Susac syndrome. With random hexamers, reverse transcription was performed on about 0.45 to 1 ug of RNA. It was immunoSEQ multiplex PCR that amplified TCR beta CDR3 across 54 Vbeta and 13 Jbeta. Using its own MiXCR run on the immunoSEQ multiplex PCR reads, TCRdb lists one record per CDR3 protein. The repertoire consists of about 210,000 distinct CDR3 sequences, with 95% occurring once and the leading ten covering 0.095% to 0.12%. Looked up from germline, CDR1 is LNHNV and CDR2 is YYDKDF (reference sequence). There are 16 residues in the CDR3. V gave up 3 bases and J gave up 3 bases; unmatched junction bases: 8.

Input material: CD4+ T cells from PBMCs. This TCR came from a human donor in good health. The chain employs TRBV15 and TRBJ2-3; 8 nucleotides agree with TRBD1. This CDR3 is CATSRHRDRTTDTQYF. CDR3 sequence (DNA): TGTGCCACCAGCAGGCACCGGGACAGGACAACAGATACGCAGTATTTT.